This TCR beta chain was profiled in a study of blood T cell repertoires in COVID-19 (TCRdb year 2020). For context, the study as a whole: The collaborator samples originated in the United States, Italy and Spain and spanned the acute and convalescent phases of COVID-19. The material from the prospective study consisted of cDNA or gDNA derived from T cells, B-cell-depleted T cells, or PBMCs. Subjects who had been exposed to COVID-19, were actively infected with it, or had recovered from it provided the deeply sampled blood TCRbeta repertoires that made up the dataset. The repertoires were made available in a free public database intended to serve as a resource for research on the immune response to SARS-CoV-2. Samples came from the ongoing ImmuneRACE study (first 160 participants) plus 1,254 subjects from 6 global collaborators. Nearly every sample came with metadata listing a de-identified subject ID, COVID-19 status, age in years and sex. Where HLA class I and class II types were available, the types were taken from metadata supplied by the sample provider, not from assay-based typing. The study at large found these results: Clinical and demographic metadata were provided uncurated, with the amount varying by source and participant.

The germline V gene (reference sequence) supplies CDR1 MNHEY and CDR2 SMNVEV. Germline trimming: 6 bases from V, 6 bases from J; junction bases outside gene matches: 6. Reading from cysteine to phenylalanine, the CDR3 counts 13 amino acids. The kept DNA is CDR3 alone, 39 bases in frame from the first base. Comment on this clone: Its antigen specificity is not known. No base-level quality is on record; no much larger clone is a single base apart.

TCRbeta CDR3 regions were amplified from genomic DNA using the immunoSEQ Assay, a bias-controlled multiplex PCR. From the authors' description of their analysis: The number of nucleated cells in each sample was estimated from the amplification of reference gene primers within the assay. To quantify the absolute abundance of each unique TCRbeta CDR3 rearrangement, sequence reads were collapsed and filtered. For each sample, productive Simpson clonality was calculated as the square root of Simpson's diversity index over productive rearrangements. TCRdb carries this immuneACCESS record with in-frame sequences only. Its versions omit some clonotypes, under half of them owing to an unresolved V gene in the studies checked, with the rest unexplained. That table gives V, J and clone size, and the DNA gave D and trimming. This sample lists some 97,000 clones; approximately 85% were detected once. The ten largest clones represent 6.5% of the sample.

The collaborating institutions used their own protocols to collect whole blood in K2EDTA tubes. For TCRbeta analysis, collaborator samples were shipped as frozen whole blood, as isolated PBMCs, or as DNA extracted from either sample type. This TCR was recovered from a woman aged 55-69 years with acute or convalescent COVID-19. Sequenced input: peripheral blood. The V and J segments used are TRBV27 and TRBJ2-5; 8 bases in the middle match TRBD1. The DNA is as follows: TGTGCCAGCAGAAGGACAGGGACCCAGACCCAGTACTTC. Its protein reads: CASRRTGTQTQYF.